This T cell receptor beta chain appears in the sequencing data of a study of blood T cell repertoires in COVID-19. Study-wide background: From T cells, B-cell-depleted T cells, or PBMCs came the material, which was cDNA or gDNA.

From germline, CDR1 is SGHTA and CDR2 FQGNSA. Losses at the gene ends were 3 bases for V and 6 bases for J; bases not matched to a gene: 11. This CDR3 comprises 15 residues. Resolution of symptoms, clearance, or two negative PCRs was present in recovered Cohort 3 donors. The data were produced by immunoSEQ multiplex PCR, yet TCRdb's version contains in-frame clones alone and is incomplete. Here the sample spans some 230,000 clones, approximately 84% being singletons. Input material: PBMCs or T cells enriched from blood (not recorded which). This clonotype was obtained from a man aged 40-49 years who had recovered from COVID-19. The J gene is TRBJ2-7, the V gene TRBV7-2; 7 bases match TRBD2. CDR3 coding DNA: TGTGCCAGCAGCTTTGTCGCCGCGGGGGTAGGCGAGCAGTACTTC. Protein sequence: CASSFVAAGVGEQYF.